This TCR beta chain was sequenced in a study of cytomegalovirus exposure and HLA in healthy donors. Findings of the study overall: Based on reports, TCR beta sequences accurately predicted HLA-A and HLA-B alleles for most subjects. Later analysis associated a missense DCLRE1C variant with TCR beta V- and J-gene trimming.

The primer mix had 60 Vbeta and 13 Jbeta primers. Original analysis: Later reanalysis found about 78 million unique TCR beta chains, roughly 10 million of them shared. Some clones are missing from TCRdb's copy, which holds only in-frame ones; the method was immunoSEQ multiplex PCR. V and J calls and clone size are those listed in that table; D and trimming were worked out from the DNA. The data show some 250,000 clones, with roughly 87% seen just once and 4.5% to 6% held by the top ten. About this clone: Its antigen is currently unknown. A junction boundary mismatches the germline segment, possibly from a read error.

The CDR3 totals 18 residues. Germline V CDR1 and CDR2: SEHNR, FQNEAQ (reference sequence). Healthy donors of bone marrow made up the group. Sequencing was carried out using PBMCs. This sequence originates from a woman between 35 and 50 years old in good health and CMV-seropositive. The chain combines TRBV7-9 with TRBJ1-2, with 7 bases matching TRBD1. The CDR3 is CSSSLRPYRGPGPYGYTF. As DNA, the CDR3 is TGTTCCAGCAGCTTACGGCCCTACAGGGGCCCAGGGCCATATGGCTACACCTTC.